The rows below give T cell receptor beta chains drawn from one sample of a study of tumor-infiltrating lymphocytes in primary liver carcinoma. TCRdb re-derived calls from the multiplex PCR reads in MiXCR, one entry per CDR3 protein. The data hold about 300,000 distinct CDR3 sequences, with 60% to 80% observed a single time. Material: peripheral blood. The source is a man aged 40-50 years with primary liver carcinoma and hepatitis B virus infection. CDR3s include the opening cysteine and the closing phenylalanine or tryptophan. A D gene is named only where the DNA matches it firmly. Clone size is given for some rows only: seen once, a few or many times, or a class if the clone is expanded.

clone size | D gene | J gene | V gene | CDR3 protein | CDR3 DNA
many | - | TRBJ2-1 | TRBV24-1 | CATSDGIEQFF | TGTGCCACCAGTGATGGTATTGAGCAGTTCTTC
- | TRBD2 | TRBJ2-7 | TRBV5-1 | CASSLEGSSGNYEQYF | TGCGCCAGCAGCTTGGAGGGATCTAGCGGGAACTACGAGCAGTACTTC
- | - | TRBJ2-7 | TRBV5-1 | CASSSRANLYEQYF | TGCGCCAGCAGCTCCCGGGCCAACCTCTACGAGCAGTACTTC
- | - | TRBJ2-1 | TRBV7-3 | CASTDRGTGSYNEQFF | TGTGCCAGCACCGACCGGGGGACTGGCTCATACAATGAGCAGTTCTTC
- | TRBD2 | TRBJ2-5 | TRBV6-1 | CASYANGRAGETQYF | TGTGCCAGCTATGCTAACGGGAGGGCCGGGGAGACGCAGTACTTC
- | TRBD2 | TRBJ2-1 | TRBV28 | CASRDPGLTGGGFF | TGTGCCAGCAGGGATCCGGGACTAACGGGAGGGGGGTTCTTC
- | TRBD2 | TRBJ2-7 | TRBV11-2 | CASSIELQGLAAYEQYF | TGTGCCAGCAGCATAGAGCTTCAGGGACTAGCGGCCTACGAGCAGTACTTC
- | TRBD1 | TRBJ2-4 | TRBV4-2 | CANSQDPRTGTLGGAKNIQYF | TGTGCCAACAGCCAGGATCCTAGGACAGGGACTTTAGGCGGAGCCAAAAACATTCAGTACTTC
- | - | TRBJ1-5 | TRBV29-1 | CCAAVINQPQHF | TGCTGCGCCGCTGTGATCAATCAGCCCCAGCATTTT
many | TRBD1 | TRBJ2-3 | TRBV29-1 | CSVPGQIYTDTQYF | TGCAGCGTCCCGGGACAGATATACACAGATACGCAGTATTTT
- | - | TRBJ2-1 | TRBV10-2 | CASTPGPSYNEQFF | TGCGCCAGCACCCCGGGACCCTCCTACAATGAGCAGTTCTTC
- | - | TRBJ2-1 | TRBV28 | CAIGRGEQFF | TGTGCCATAGGAAGGGGTGAGCAGTTCTTC
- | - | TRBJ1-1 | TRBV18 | CASSPRTVVGTEAFF | TGTGCCAGCTCACCAAGAACTGTTGTTGGCACTGAAGCTTTCTTT